A single sample is the source of the 2 T cell receptor beta chains below, sequenced in a study of blood T cell repertoires in COVID-19. Clones were read by immunoSEQ multiplex PCR, and TCRdb kept only the in-frame ones, dropping some. This table has 150,000 or so clones, more than 90% appearing once. Material for sequencing was peripheral blood. These receptors were obtained from a man aged 60 to 69 with active or convalescent COVID-19.

V usage is TRBV15 and J usage is TRBJ2-7; 8 bases line up with TRBD1. Unmatched junction bases numbered 8, after V lost 4 bases and J lost 6 bases. Per germline, CDR1 LNHNV and CDR2 YYDKDF (reference sequence). The CDR3 is 14 amino acids. CDR3 DNA sequence: TGTGCCACCAGCACCATGCGGACAGGGAGCGAGCAGTACTTC. This codes for CATSTMRTGSEQYF.

This clone appeared a single time. This chain joins TRBV29-1 and TRBJ1-6; 9 bases line up with TRBD1. Germline V CDR1 and CDR2: SQVTM, ANQGSEA. The CDR3 runs to 15 residues. V was clipped by 5 bases and J by 5 bases; unmatched bases: 7. CDR3 sequence: CSVRETGGDNSPLHF. CDR3 coding DNA: TGCAGCGTTCGAGAGACAGGGGGAGATAATTCACCCCTCCACTTT.